The source of this T cell receptor (beta chain) is a study of blood T cell repertoires in COVID-19. The overall study: There were acute and convalescent COVID-19 samples, and they came from the United States, Italy and Spain. Sample material is recorded as cDNA or gDNA derived from T cells, B-cell-depleted T cells, or PBMCs.

In germline, CDR1 is MNHNS, CDR2 SASEGT. This CDR3 comprises 16 residues. Trimming took 4 bases from V and 0 from J, leaving 13 bases between them. As handled by the study authors: How many nucleated cells were present was estimated from reference gene primer amplification. Profiled with immunoSEQ multiplex PCR; TCRdb holds only in-frame clones, not every one. V and J calls and clone size come straight from that table; D and trimming were deduced from the DNA. Here the sample spans about 250,000 clones, roughly 80% being singletons. Seattle cases were enrolled at active infection and followed longitudinally.

Sequenced sample: peripheral blood. This clonotype was sampled from a person aged 65-85 years with COVID-19, enrolled during active disease. The chain links TRBV6-1 to TRBJ1-3; perhaps TRBD1 as D (5 bases). DNA of the CDR3: TGTGCCAGCAGTGCATTGGGACTTTACTCTGGAAACACCATATATTTT. The encoded protein is CASSALGLYSGNTIYF.